This T cell receptor (beta chain) was observed in a study of blood T cell repertoires in COVID-19. Study context: COVID-19 samples from acute and convalescent phases originated in the United States, Italy and Spain. PBMCs, B-cell-depleted T cells, or T cells provided the cDNA or gDNA that made up the material.

There are 12 residues in the CDR3. The V gene's germline CDR1 is KGHDR and CDR2 SFDVKD. V lost 4 bases to trimming and J lost 15 bases, with 15 bases between them. Original processing notes: Estimation of nucleated cell counts was performed using reference gene primer amplification. The table came from immunoSEQ multiplex PCR; TCRdb's copy has only in-frame clones and leaves some out. V and J calls and clone size come straight from that table; D and trimming were deduced from the DNA. The sample consists of about 68,000 clones, around nine tenths of them appearing once. The origin of this receptor is a man aged 45 to 65 with active COVID-19. The chain recombines TRBV24-1 with TRBJ2-1, with TRBD2 as a possible D gene (6 bases). Material for sequencing was peripheral blood. DNA of the CDR3: TGTGCCACCAGTGACCCGGGGGAGCGGTGGTTCTTC. This translates into CATSDPGERWFF.